What follows is one T cell receptor (beta chain) and its context. These data come from a study of blood T cell repertoires in COVID-19. This CDR3 region has 12 residues. Germline-derived CDR1 and CDR2 are MNHNS and SASEGT. V lost 2 bases to trimming and J lost 5 bases, with 6 bases between them. Method: immunoSEQ multiplex PCR; TCRdb's copy keeps in-frame clones and lacks some. The sample shows 80,000 or so clones, 70% to 90% of them seen only once. This receptor was taken from an older woman with acute or convalescent COVID-19. The sequencing sample was made of peripheral blood. J is TRBJ1-1 and V is TRBV6-1; D gene ambiguous. The DNA of the CDR3 is TGTGCCAGCAGTGAATTGGAGACTGAAGCTTTCTTT. It translates to CASSELETEAFF.